Below, 26 T cell receptor beta chains from the same sample are listed, as sequenced in a study of human T cells and chemical hapten exposure. TCRdb fed the RACE reads into MiXCR, producing one record per CDR3 protein. Of 300,000 to 450,000 distinct CDR3 sequences detected, approximately 5.1% appear once; the ten largest clones hold approximately 2.4%. Documented time point: pre-sensitization, week 0. Described treatment: therapeutic diphenylcyclopropenone sensitization with weekly scalp DPC. This material consisted of whole blood, taken in connection with sensitization to the hapten diphenylcyclopropenone (DPC). The receptors here all came from a woman aged 45-60 years with alopecia areata. Some clones in this sample may be carry-over from other donors' samples.

This clonotype was seen only a few times. This chain joins TRBV15 and TRBJ1-5; D is uncertain. The V gene's germline CDR1 is LNHNV and CDR2 YYDKDF (reference sequence). CDR3 size: 14 residues. With 3 bases removed from V and 9 bases from J, the gap between germline ends came to 15 bases. This CDR3 is CATSRATGPSPQHF. DNA for the CDR3: TGTGCCACCAGCAGGGCTACCGGGCCCTCGCCCCAGCATTTT.

A few counts support this clonotype. This sequence joins TRBV7-9 and TRBJ1-1, with TRBD1 matching 7 bases. Looked up from germline, CDR1 is SEHNR and CDR2 is FQNEAQ (reference sequence). J gave up 1 base and V 5 bases, and 7 bases lay outside the gene matches. The length of the CDR3 is 15 residues. Here the CDR3 DNA reads TGTGCCAGCAGCCCCACGGACAGGAGGAACACTGAAGCTTTCTTT. Its protein is CASSPTDRRNTEAFF.

This clonotype was seen at least ten times. The chain uses TRBV29-1 and TRBJ2-3; perhaps TRBD2 as D (6 bases). Germline V gene lookup returns CDR1 SQVTM and CDR2 ANQGSEA. This CDR3 contains 13 residues. The V and J ends lost 6 bases and 2 bases respectively, with 12 bases between them. The chain's CDR3 is CSVGGLFTDTQYF. In DNA, the CDR3 is TGCAGCGTGGGGGGACTTTTCACAGATACGCAGTATTTT.

This clonotype was counted a few times. This chain joins TRBV27 and TRBJ2-3, with 8 bases that match TRBD2. Trimming took 2 bases from V and 3 from J; bases not matched to a gene: 4. CDR1 MNHEY and CDR2 SMNVEV come from the germline V gene (reference sequence). The CDR3 is 15 amino acids. The CDR3 loop reads CASSLNPSGTDTQYF. The DNA for the CDR3 is TGTGCCAGCAGTTTAAACCCTAGCGGGACAGATACGCAGTATTTT.

The V and J genes are TRBV7-3 and TRBJ2-5; 11 bases agree with TRBD2. The CDR3 runs to 15 residues. Germline values: CDR1 SGHTA, CDR2 FQGTGA. The V gene end was trimmed by 4 bases and the J gene end by 1 base; junction bases not matched to a gene: 2. The CDR3 nucleotides read TGTGCCAGCAGCTCGGGACTAGCGGCCCAAGAGACCCAGTACTTC. Protein: CASSSGLAAQETQYF.

This clonotype appeared many times. The chain links TRBV29-1 to TRBJ2-7; a possible D gene is TRBD2 (6 bases). V lost 0 bases to trimming and J lost 1 base, with 10 bases between them. The germline CDR1 and CDR2 sequences are SQVTM and ANQGSEA. This CDR3 contains 14 residues. The CDR3, as DNA: TGCAGCGTTGAAGATACGGGGGTTTCCTACGAGCAGTACTTC. This translates into CSVEDTGVSYEQYF.

This clonotype was observed a few times. This chain links TRBV20-1 with TRBJ2-7; D is possibly TRBD1 (6 bases). V was cut by 6 bases and J by 3 bases, with 15 bases left in between. The germline CDR1 and CDR2 sequences are DFQATT and SNEGSKA (reference sequence). This CDR3 is built from 13 residues. This CDR3 is CSAGPGQRYEQYF. For the CDR3, the DNA is TGCAGTGCAGGGCCGGGACAACGCTACGAGCAGTACTTC.

This clonotype has a count of ten or more. The gene calls are TRBV5-1 and TRBJ2-2; TRBD2 matches at 10 bases. The CDR3 runs 16 residues. The germline V gene encodes CDR1 SGHRS and CDR2 YFSETQ. The V gene end was trimmed by 2 bases and the J gene end by 0 bases; junction bases not matched to a gene: 1. CDR3 sequence reads: CASSFTSGANTGELFF. In nucleotides, the CDR3 is TGCGCCAGCAGCTTTACTAGCGGGGCGAACACCGGGGAGCTGTTTTTT.

The table lists this clonotype with many counts. The chain carries TRBV7-9 and TRBJ2-3; D call uncertain. The V gene's germline CDR1 is SEHNR and CDR2 FQNEAQ (reference sequence). Trimming shortened V by 0 bases and J by 2 bases, and 12 bases separated the two germline ends. The CDR3 is made up of 16 amino acids. CDR3: CASSLALGTNTDTQYF. CDR3 DNA: TGTGCCAGCAGCTTAGCGCTGGGTACCAACACAGATACGCAGTATTTT.

This clonotype occurred many times. The chain recombines TRBV2 with TRBJ1-3; D is ambiguous. V shed 0 bases and J shed 0 bases, with 9 bases lying between them. The CDR3 runs 16 residues. Germline V CDR1 and CDR2: SNHLY, FYNNEI. Here the CDR3 reads CASSEAWAPSGNTIYF. CDR3 coding DNA: TGTGCCAGCAGTGAAGCGTGGGCCCCCTCTGGAAACACCATATATTTT.

This chain joins TRBV7-9 and TRBJ2-7, with D perhaps matching TRBD1 or TRBD2 (5 bases each). Trimming stripped 2 bases from V and 6 bases from J, with 14 bases between. Germline assignment: CDR1 SEHNR and CDR2 FQNEAQ (reference sequence). CDR3 length equals 14 residues. CDR3: CASSLPLTGPEQYF. The CDR3 DNA reads as TGTGCCAGCAGCTTACCCCTGACGGGGCCCGAGCAGTACTTC. Full variable domain (remainder filled in from reference TRBV7-9 and TRBJ2-7): DTGVSQNPRHKITKRGQNVTFRCDPISEHNRLYWYRQTLGQGPEFLTYFQNEAQLEKSRLLSDRFSAERPKGSFSTLEIQRTEQGDSAMYLCASSLPLTGPEQYFGPGTRLTVT.

This clonotype has more than one count but fewer than ten. Without the conserved terminal phenylalanine or tryptophan, this CDR3 likely stems from a read error. Because the CDR3's place on the DNA is in doubt, the DNA is left out and the CDR3 is given as listed by TCRdb. The chain carries TRBV6-1 and TRBJ1-2; the D call in the table, TRBD1, was not verified against the DNA. Germline V CDR1 and CDR2: MNHNS, SASEGT. Counting both end residues, the CDR3 totals 11 amino acids. CDR3 residues: CASIGAGHFNG.

This clonotype was seen many times. This sequence joins TRBV5-1 and TRBJ2-3, with D perhaps matching TRBD2 (7 bases). There are 16 residues in the CDR3. CDR1 SGHRS and CDR2 YFSETQ come from the germline V gene. V dropped 4 bases and J dropped 5 bases, with 20 bases sitting between them. This chain's CDR3 is CASSGGAGPGKDTQYF. The CDR3 DNA is TGCGCCAGCAGCGGGGGGGCAGGGCCTGGCAAAGATACGCAGTATTTT.

V usage is TRBV7-9 and J usage is TRBJ2-3; 8 nucleotides line up with TRBD1. The CDR3 runs 14 residues. The V gene end was trimmed by 5 bases and the J gene end by 4 bases; junction bases not matched to a gene: 5. Germline V CDR1 and CDR2: SEHNR, FQNEAQ (reference sequence). Here the CDR3 DNA reads TGTGCCAGCAGCCCAGGGGGCTCGGCAGATACGCAGTATTTT. Its translation is CASSPGGSADTQYF.

This clonotype has a count of ten or more. This chain connects TRBV24-1 to TRBJ2-1; the D gene is possibly TRBD2 (5 bases). Trimming cost V 3 bases and J 8 bases, with 13 bases left between them. Germline V gene lookup returns CDR1 KGHDR and CDR2 SFDVKD. This CDR3 has 14 amino acids. DNA of the CDR3: TGTGCCACCAGTGATCGGACTCCCTCCCATGAGCAGTTCTTC. Its protein is CATSDRTPSHEQFF.

This clonotype was counted at least ten times. The chain couples TRBV9 to TRBJ2-1, with 10 positions matching TRBD1. V was pared by 0 bases and J by 8 bases, with 8 bases of the junction left unmatched. The germline V gene encodes CDR1 SGDLS and CDR2 YYNGEE. The CDR3 totals 16 residues. The CDR3 coding sequence is TGTGCCAGCAGCGTAGAAGGGGACAGGGGTTTAGATGAGCAGTTCTTC. Amino acid sequence: CASSVEGDRGLDEQFF.

This clonotype was recorded a few times. The V gene is TRBV7-9, the J gene TRBJ1-4; D remains unclear. Trimming cost V 0 bases and J 8 bases, with 7 bases left between them. This CDR3 has 13 residues. Per germline, CDR1 SEHNR and CDR2 FQNEAQ (reference sequence). CDR3 region: CASSLASTEKLFF. CDR3 bases: TGTGCCAGCAGCTTAGCCAGTACCGAAAAACTGTTTTTT.

At least ten counts were recorded for this clonotype. This chain joins TRBV2 and TRBJ2-7; D perhaps matches TRBD2 (5 bases). The CDR3 consists of 12 residues. The V end lost 7 bases, the J end lost 3 bases, and 10 bases lay between the germline ends. Germline V gives CDR1 SNHLY, CDR2 FYNNEI. The CDR3, as DNA: TGTGCCAGCAAGGAGGATCTCTACGAGCAGTACTTC. It yields the protein CASKEDLYEQYF.

This clonotype has only a few counts. Here the CDR3 DNA reads TGTGCCAGCAGCCCCAGTCCCGGGACAGGGGCGAACTATGGCTACACCTTC. Amino acids: CASSPSPGTGANYGYTF. The chain links TRBV3-1 to TRBJ1-2; 10 nucleotides align to TRBD1. Trimming at V came to 4 bases and at J to 2 bases, leaving 10 bases not matched to a gene. The CDR3 has 17 residues. Germline V gene lookup returns CDR1 LGHDT and CDR2 YNNKEL (reference sequence).

The gene calls are TRBV6-6 and TRBJ1-1, with D unresolved. The V gene's germline CDR1 is MNHNY and CDR2 SVGAGI (reference sequence). The CDR3 has 14 residues. V gave up 1 base and J gave up 7 bases, with 13 bases separating them. The CDR3 DNA reads as TGTGCCAGCAGTTACTTGTCCGTCGGAGGTGAAGCTTTCTTT. Translation gives CASSYLSVGGEAFF.

This clonotype was recorded at least ten times. This chain uses TRBV20-1 with TRBJ2-3; no reliable D call. V lost 1 base and J lost 0, with 8 bases in between. Per the germline V gene, CDR1 is DFQATT and CDR2 is SNEGSKA (reference sequence). This CDR3 is built from 14 residues. CDR3: CSARARPSTDTQYF. CDR3 sequence (DNA): TGCAGTGCTAGAGCTAGGCCTAGCACAGATACGCAGTATTTT.

V gene TRBV6-5 combines with J gene TRBJ1-3, with D hard to call. Germline V lookup: CDR1 MNHEY, CDR2 SVGAGI. The CDR3 is 16 amino acids. The V end was cut by 4 bases, the J end by 2 bases, with 15 bases between. The CDR3 DNA reads TGTGCCAGCAGTTTAGCGACTAGGCAAACTGGAAACACCATATATTTT. Translation: CASSLATRQTGNTIYF.

The chain has TRBV7-9 and TRBJ1-6; D is unclear. The CDR3 is made up of 17 amino acids. V was clipped by 2 bases and J by 7 bases, with 18 bases between them. Germline-derived CDR1 and CDR2 are SEHNR and FQNEAQ (reference sequence). In DNA, the CDR3 is TGTGCCAGCAGCTTAAAATTCGGCGGTCCCAGGAATTCACCCCTCCACTTT. This gives the protein CASSLKFGGPRNSPLHF.

This clonotype has at least ten counts. This rearrangement joins TRBV7-8 to TRBJ2-7; D unclear. Trimming took off 0 bases at V and 7 bases at J, with 13 bases between the two ends. This CDR3 has 14 amino acids. Germline V lookup: CDR1 SGHVS, CDR2 FQNEAQ. The CDR3 reads CASSLAPIGLEQYF. DNA of the CDR3: TGTGCCAGCAGCTTAGCTCCAATCGGGTTAGAGCAGTACTTC.

This clonotype has just a few counts. In DNA, the CDR3 is TGTGCCAGCACCGGGACTCATAGCAATCAGCCCCAGCATTTT. As protein: CASTGTHSNQPQHF. V is TRBV28 and J is TRBJ1-5, with a weak D call TRBD1 (5 bases). CDR1 and CDR2 (germline): MDHEN, SYDVKM. Deletions cut 7 bases from V and 0 bases from J, with 10 bases between. The CDR3 runs 14 residues.

This clonotype was seen a few times. The V and J genes are TRBV5-5 and TRBJ1-2; the D is unclear. Trimming pared 3 bases from V and 1 base from J, leaving 7 bases between. Germline CDR1 is SGHKS and CDR2 is YYEKEE (reference sequence). The CDR3 has 13 residues. The CDR3 reads CASSSGDNYGYTF. For the CDR3, the DNA is TGTGCCAGCAGCTCAGGTGATAACTATGGCTACACCTTC.